This TCR beta chain came from a study of blood T cell repertoires in COVID-19. Repertoires were generated with immunoSEQ multiplex PCR, while TCRdb's copy carries only in-frame clones and drops some. The sample contains approximately 200,000 clones, 82% of which appear only once. Assignments of participants to cohorts depended upon their own reported clinical history. Trimming took off 6 bases at V and 4 bases at J, with 12 bases between the two ends. CDR3 length equals 12 residues. The germline V gene encodes CDR1 SQVTM and CDR2 ANQGSEA. The receptor was derived from a middle-aged man who had recovered from COVID-19. Sequencing was done on a sample of PBMCs or T cells enriched from blood (not recorded which). The chain recombines TRBV29-1 with TRBJ1-2; D unclear. CDR3 sequence reads: CSVEWGVYGYTF. As DNA, the CDR3 is TGCAGCGTGGAGTGGGGAGTCTATGGCTACACCTTC.